This TCR beta chain was retrieved from a study of CD8+ T cells in alopecia areata. RNA was extracted and reverse transcribed into cDNA as the sequencing template. Assay used: immunoSEQ multiplex PCR; TCRdb lists only in-frame clones, some missing. The repertoire holds around 150,000 clones, with about four fifths as singletons. The germline V gene has CDR1 SGHVS and CDR2 FNYEAQ. The CDR3 is 14 amino acids. V was shortened by 3 bases and J by 1 base, with 9 bases between the two germline ends. Treatment given: oral pan-JAK inhibitor, 5-10 mg twice daily. Sequences were derived from CD8+ T cells sorted from blood, sampled at week 4, from a patient treated with tofacitinib. This chain joins TRBV7-6 and TRBJ1-1; D might be TRBD1 (5 bases). This clonotype was sampled from a human donor with alopecia areata. CDR3 sequence reads: CASSFGGGNTEAFF. DNA for the CDR3: TGTGCCAGCAGCTTCGGTGGGGGGAACACTGAAGCTTTCTTT.